This TCR beta chain was recorded in a study of identical twins. Study results and limitations: The models gave estimates that fell short of the out-of-frame TCR alpha sharing seen in monozygotic twins. Insertions were fewer in abundant cord blood beta clonotypes, whereas memory repertoires showed none of this pattern.

As for this clonotype: What it binds is not known.

CDR1 SQVTM and CDR2 ANQGSEA come from the germline V gene. V lost 7 bases to trimming and J lost 9 bases, with 22 bases between them. The CDR3 length is 14 residues. A universal primer site arose from template switching, and cDNA bore unique molecular identifiers. TCRdb redid the calling of the 5' RACE reads with MiXCR, one entry per CDR3 protein. This sample yields around 490,000 distinct CDR3 sequences, of which approximately 14% are seen a single time; about 0.94% belongs to the top ten. Another study also made use of these data, one on yellow fever vaccine responses in identical twins.

The sequence came from a woman between 18 and 29 years old in good health. Material: CD4+ T cells sorted from blood. The chain combines TRBV29-1 with TRBJ2-1, with D perhaps matching TRBD1 or TRBD2 (5 bases each). Here the CDR3 DNA reads TGCAGCGGCTACCGGGACGAACGTCCGCTTGAGCAGTTCTTC. Translation gives CSGYRDERPLEQFF.